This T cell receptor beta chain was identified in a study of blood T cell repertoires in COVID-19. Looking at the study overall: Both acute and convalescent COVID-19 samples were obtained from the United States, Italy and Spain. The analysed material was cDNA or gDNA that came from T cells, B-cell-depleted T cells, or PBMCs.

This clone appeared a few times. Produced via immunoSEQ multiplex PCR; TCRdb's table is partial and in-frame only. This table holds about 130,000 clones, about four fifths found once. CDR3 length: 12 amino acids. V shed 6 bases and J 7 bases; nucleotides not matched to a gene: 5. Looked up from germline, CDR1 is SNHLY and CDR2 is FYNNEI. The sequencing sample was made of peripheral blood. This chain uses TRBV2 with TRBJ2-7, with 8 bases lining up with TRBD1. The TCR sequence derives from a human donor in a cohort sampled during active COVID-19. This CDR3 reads CASSSDREEQYF. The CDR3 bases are TGTGCCAGCAGCTCGGACAGGGAGGAGCAGTACTTC. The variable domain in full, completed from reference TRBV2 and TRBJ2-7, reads EPEVTQTPSHQVTQMGQEVILRCVPISNHLYFYWYRQILGQKVEFLVSFYNNEISEKSEIFDDQFSVERPDGSNFTLKIRSTKLEDSAMYFCASSSDREEQYFGPGTRLTVT.